The 31 T cell receptor beta chains presented below share a single source sample, sequenced in a study of cytomegalovirus exposure and HLA in healthy donors. The PCR employed 60 Vbeta primers together with 13 Jbeta primers. Assay used: immunoSEQ multiplex PCR; TCRdb lists only in-frame clones, some missing. This sample yields about 200,000 clones, of which roughly 87% are seen a single time; about 1.1% belongs to the top ten. Specimen: PBMCs. The receptors were gathered from a boy aged 2 to 9 in good health and CMV-seronegative.

This sequence joins TRBV11-2 and TRBJ2-7; D might be TRBD2 (7 bases). The germline V and J ends were trimmed by 5 bases and 3 bases, with 11 bases remaining between them. The CDR3 has 13 amino acids. CDR1 and CDR2 from the germline V gene are SGHAT and FQNNGV. CDR3 in amino acids: CASSVGGHYEQYF. DNA for the CDR3: TGTGCCAGCAGCGTGGGGGGGCACTACGAGCAGTACTTC. Combining the CDR3 with reference TRBV11-2 and TRBJ2-7 gives the whole variable domain EAGVAQSPRYKIIEKRQSVAFWCNPISGHATLYWYQQILGQGPKLLIQFQNNGVVDDSQLPKDRFSAERLKGVDSTLKIQPAKLEDSAVYLCASSVGGHYEQYFGPGTRLTVT.

This sequence joins TRBV27 and TRBJ2-1; TRBD2 matches 12 bases. Germline V lookup: CDR1 MNHEY, CDR2 SMNVEV (reference sequence). V lost 5 bases to trimming and J lost 7 bases; unmatched junction nucleotides: 6. CDR3 size: 15 residues. DNA for the CDR3: TGTGCCAGCAGTCCTACTAGCGGGGGGAATAATGAGCAGTTCTTC. Amino acids: CASSPTSGGNNEQFF.

CDR3 in DNA: TGTGCCAGCAGTGTTACAGGGTCAACTAATGAAAAACTGTTTTTT. As protein: CASSVTGSTNEKLFF. The J gene is TRBJ1-4, the V gene TRBV6-1; D perhaps matches TRBD1 (6 bases). The CDR3 runs to 15 residues. Deletions cut 4 bases from V and 0 bases from J, with 9 bases between. Per germline, CDR1 MNHNS and CDR2 SASEGT.

In its sample, this clone was seen once. The chain couples TRBV9 to TRBJ2-7, with 12 bases lining up with TRBD2. The CDR3 extends over 15 amino acids. The ends lost 3 bases at V and 2 bases at J; junction bases unmatched: 3. CDR1 is SGDLS and CDR2 is YYNGEE in the germline V gene. CDR3 loop: CASSGGLAGPYEQYF. Written as DNA, the CDR3 is TGTGCCAGCAGCGGTGGACTAGCGGGGCCCTACGAGCAGTACTTC. Based on the CDR3 plus reference TRBV9 and TRBJ2-7, the full variable domain is DSGVTQTPKHLITATGQRVTLRCSPRSGDLSVYWYQQSLDQGLQFLIQYYNGEERAKGNILERFSAQQFPDLHSELNLSSLELGDSALYFCASSGGLAGPYEQYFGPGTRLTVT.

This clone has just one count. The gene calls are TRBV18 and TRBJ2-7; TRBD1 is a possible D gene (6 bases). Germline-derived CDR1 and CDR2 are KGHSH and LQKENI. The CDR3 extends over 15 amino acids. V lost 4 bases to trimming and J lost 3 bases, with 16 bases between them. The CDR3 reads CASSQRDNHFYEQYF. The CDR3 DNA is TGTGCCAGCTCACAAAGGGACAACCATTTCTACGAGCAGTACTTC.

This chain connects TRBV10-3 to TRBJ2-7, with 7 bases that match TRBD2. The CDR3 spans 13 residues. After removal of 8 bases from V and 3 bases from J, the junction contained 7 bases not matched to a gene. Germline CDR1 and CDR2: ENHRY and SYGVKD. CDR3 loop: CAIRRGEDYEQYF. The CDR3 nucleotides read TGTGCCATCCGTCGGGGGGAGGACTACGAGCAGTACTTC.

The V and J genes are TRBV20-1 and TRBJ1-5, with D possibly TRBD1 on 5 matching bases. The CDR3 has 11 residues. CDR1 is DFQATT, CDR2 SNEGSKA, per germline (reference sequence). V was pared by 6 bases and J by 7 bases, with 10 bases between. The chain's CDR3 is CSAGGGQPQHF. The CDR3 DNA reads TGCAGTGCCGGCGGGGGGCAGCCCCAGCATTTT.

This rearrangement joins TRBV18 to TRBJ1-4; the D gene is possibly TRBD1 (5 bases). The CDR3 is 17 amino acids. CDR1 and CDR2 from the germline V gene are KGHSH and LQKENI. With 4 bases removed from V and 5 bases from J, the gap between germline ends came to 20 bases. CDR3 nucleotide sequence: TGTGCCAGCTCACTTAACGTCCAGGACATCGGGAATGAAAAACTGTTTTTT. Translating gives CASSLNVQDIGNEKLFF.

The chain combines TRBV2 with TRBJ2-7; D is perhaps TRBD1 (6 bases). Germline CDR1 and CDR2: SNHLY and FYNNEI. V shed 2 bases and J shed 4 bases, with 15 bases lying between them. The CDR3 is 15 residues long. The CDR3 here is CASSENGGRGYEQYF. The DNA of the CDR3 is TGTGCCAGCAGTGAAAACGGTGGCAGGGGTTACGAGCAGTACTTC.

The J gene is TRBJ1-4, the V gene TRBV18; TRBD1 aligns across 8 bases. Germline V gene lookup returns CDR1 KGHSH and CDR2 LQKENI. The CDR3 is made up of 14 amino acids. V was pared by 3 bases and J by 7 bases, with 4 bases of the junction left unmatched. CDR3 loop: CASSPQGATEKLFF. The CDR3 DNA reads TGTGCCAGCTCACCGCAGGGGGCGACTGAAAAACTGTTTTTT.

V gene TRBV2 combines with J gene TRBJ1-5; 9 positions match TRBD1. V shed 6 bases, J shed 4 bases, and the junction held 1 base outside the gene matches. Germline-derived CDR1 and CDR2 are SNHLY and FYNNEI. CDR3 length: 13 residues. The CDR3 region is CASRGTGNQPQHF. In DNA, the CDR3 is TGTGCCAGCAGGGGGACAGGGAATCAGCCCCAGCATTTT.

CDR3 sequence: CASSDSGVGTDTQYF. CDR3 bases: TGTGCCAGCAGTGACTCAGGGGTAGGGACAGATACGCAGTATTTT. V gene TRBV6-4 combines with J gene TRBJ2-3; weak D call: TRBD1 (5 bases). This CDR3 contains 15 residues. V shed 0 bases and J shed 3 bases, with 10 bases lying between them. Germline V CDR1 and CDR2: MRHNA, SNTAGT.

This clone was observed a handful of times. V is TRBV19 and J is TRBJ2-7; 11 bases agree with TRBD1. The V gene end was trimmed by 5 bases and the J gene end by 1 base; junction bases not matched to a gene: 7. Germline V gene data show CDR1 as LNHDA and CDR2 as SQIVND (reference sequence). The CDR3 loop spans 16 amino acids. The CDR3 loop is CASSGTDRGRSYEQYF. The CDR3 DNA reads as TGTGCCAGTAGTGGAACGGACAGGGGGCGATCCTACGAGCAGTACTTC.

The V and J genes are TRBV6-1 and TRBJ2-2; D call uncertain. The germline V and J ends were trimmed by 5 bases and 6 bases, with 10 bases remaining between them. Germline values: CDR1 MNHNS, CDR2 SASEGT. CDR3 size: 13 residues. The CDR3 DNA reads as TGTGCCAGCAGTCTTAAAATGTCCGGGGAGCTGTTTTTT. Translated: CASSLKMSGELFF.

This clone was found once. The chain uses TRBV27 and TRBJ1-3; D uncertain. The germline V gene has CDR1 MNHEY and CDR2 SMNVEV (reference sequence). V lost 8 bases and J lost 0, with 8 bases in between. The CDR3 covers 13 residues. The CDR3 bases are TGTGCCAGCGCTCGGAGCTCTGGAAACACCATATATTTT. It specifies CASARSSGNTIYF.

The V call is TRBV18, the J call TRBJ2-7, with 10 bases that match TRBD2. The CDR3 consists of 15 residues. Germline CDR1 KGHSH, CDR2 LQKENI. The J segment lost 2 bases and the V segment lost 6 bases, leaving 7 bases of the junction unmatched. The CDR3 loop is CASSLSGRAPYEQYF. The CDR3 bases are TGTGCCAGCTCCCTCAGCGGGAGGGCCCCCTACGAGCAGTACTTC.

The rearrangement uses TRBV27 and TRBJ1-3, with TRBD1 identical over 7 bases. In germline, CDR1 is MNHEY, CDR2 SMNVEV (reference sequence). The CDR3 runs to 15 residues. Trimming at V came to 2 bases and at J to 0 bases, leaving 1 base not matched to a gene. In DNA, the CDR3 is TGTGCCAGCAGTTTAAACAGGGGCTCTGGAAACACCATATATTTT. Translation gives CASSLNRGSGNTIYF.

The CDR3 here is CASSIRTGELFF. The CDR3 DNA reads TGTGCCAGTAGTATCAGAACCGGGGAGCTGTTTTTT. The chain uses TRBV19 and TRBJ2-2; unclear D gene. This CDR3 has 12 amino acids. Deletions cut 3 bases from V and 5 bases from J, with 4 bases between. Germline assignment: CDR1 LNHDA and CDR2 SQIVND (reference sequence). The full variable domain, with the rest looked up from reference TRBV19 and TRBJ2-2, is DGGITQSPKYLFRKEGQNVTLSCEQNLNHDAMYWYRQDPGQGLRLIYYSQIVNDFQKGDIAEGYSVSREKKESFPLTVTSAQKNPTAFYLCASSIRTGELFFGEGSRLTVL.

In DNA, the CDR3 is TGTGCCAGCAGTCTTAGTGGAGACAGGCGCTTCGATGAGCAGTTCTTC. Amino acids: CASSLSGDRRFDEQFF. The chain has TRBV27 and TRBJ2-1, with D possibly being TRBD1 (6 bases). V lost 5 bases to trimming and J lost 8 bases, with 22 bases between them. The CDR3 extends over 16 amino acids. The germline V gene encodes CDR1 MNHEY and CDR2 SMNVEV (reference sequence).

The chain joins TRBV27 to TRBJ2-4; tentatively, D is TRBD1 (5 bases). The V end lost 0 bases, the J end lost 7 bases, and 10 bases lay between the germline ends. CDR3 length equals 14 residues. Germline V gene lookup returns CDR1 MNHEY and CDR2 SMNVEV (reference sequence). CDR3 coding DNA: TGTGCCAGCAGTTTATCAGGGGCGCAGAACATTCAGTACTTC. Residues: CASSLSGAQNIQYF.

This chain uses TRBV5-4 with TRBJ2-1; 7 bases agree with TRBD2. Germline lookup yields CDR1 SGHNT and CDR2 YYREEE (reference sequence). This CDR3 is built from 18 residues. V gave up 0 bases and J gave up 7 bases; unmatched junction bases: 16. CDR3 in DNA: TGTGCCAGCAGCTTGGCCAAGTCGGGGGGACCCAAGTGGAATGAGCAGTTCTTC. This encodes CASSLAKSGGPKWNEQFF.

This clone has a single count. The chain combines TRBV5-6 with TRBJ1-1; no firm D call. Trimming took 0 bases from V and 1 from J, leaving 19 bases between them. The CDR3 loop spans 18 amino acids. Germline loops: CDR1 SGHDT, CDR2 YYEEEE. CDR3 residues: CASSLARRAANRNTEAFF. DNA for the CDR3: TGTGCCAGCAGCTTGGCCAGGAGGGCAGCAAATAGGAACACTGAAGCTTTCTTT.

The chain links TRBV7-9 to TRBJ2-2; D perhaps matches TRBD2 (5 bases). CDR3 size: 15 residues. Germline V gene data show CDR1 as SEHNR and CDR2 as FQNEAQ (reference sequence). Trimming took off 5 bases at V and 6 bases at J, with 16 bases between the two ends. The CDR3 sequence is CASSPSTERAGELFF. CDR3 coding DNA: TGTGCCAGCAGCCCTTCGACCGAGAGGGCCGGGGAGCTGTTTTTT.

The rearrangement links TRBV28 to TRBJ2-5, with 8 bases that match TRBD2. CDR1 is MDHEN and CDR2 is SYDVKM in the germline V gene. The CDR3 runs 16 residues. V dropped 1 base and J dropped 2; count of bases not matched to a gene: 6. The CDR3 protein is CASSLSLGTSQETQYF. The CDR3 DNA is TGTGCCAGCAGTTTATCTCTGGGGACTAGTCAAGAGACCCAGTACTTC.

The chain carries TRBV19 and TRBJ1-1; 7 bases match TRBD1. This CDR3 is 13 amino acids long. The germline gives CDR1 LNHDA, CDR2 SQIVND (reference sequence). Trimming cost V 6 bases and J 5 bases; bases outside gene matches: 6. The CDR3 here is CASSRDSETEAFF. The CDR3 DNA is TGTGCCAGTAGCCGGGACAGCGAAACTGAAGCTTTCTTT.

The chain links TRBV15 to TRBJ2-3; D ambiguous. Germline loops: CDR1 LNHNV, CDR2 YYDKDF (reference sequence). This CDR3 has 14 residues. The ends were cut back, 2 bases at V and 0 bases at J, with 6 bases in the middle. The CDR3: CATSRQKSTDTQYF. In DNA form, the CDR3 reads TGTGCCACCAGCAGACAAAAAAGCACAGATACGCAGTATTTT.

The rearrangement joins TRBV5-1 to TRBJ2-1; the match to TRBD2 covers 8 bases. CDR3 length: 15 residues. The V gene end was trimmed by 4 bases and the J gene end by 5 bases; junction bases not matched to a gene: 8. Germline values: CDR1 SGHRS, CDR2 YFSETQ. The DNA of the CDR3 is TGCGCCAGCAGCCCTGGAGTACTAGCGGACAATGAGCAGTTCTTC. Protein: CASSPGVLADNEQFF.

The chain carries TRBV9 and TRBJ1-2; 9 bases match TRBD1. From germline, CDR1 is SGDLS and CDR2 YYNGEE. V dropped 2 bases and J dropped 6; count of bases not matched to a gene: 11. The CDR3 is 16 amino acids. The CDR3 sequence: CASSVAGTGYNDGYTF. The CDR3 DNA sequence: TGTGCCAGCAGCGTTGCCGGGACAGGGTACAACGATGGCTACACCTTC. The full variable domain, its missing parts supplied by reference TRBV9 and TRBJ1-2, is DSGVTQTPKHLITATGQRVTLRCSPRSGDLSVYWYQQSLDQGLQFLIQYYNGEERAKGNILERFSAQQFPDLHSELNLSSLELGDSALYFCASSVAGTGYNDGYTFGSGTRLTVV.

This rearrangement joins TRBV2 to TRBJ1-2; 11 bases match TRBD1. The ends lost 6 bases at V and 7 bases at J; junction bases unmatched: 4. CDR1 and CDR2 (germline): SNHLY, FYNNEI. The CDR3 loop spans 13 amino acids. DNA of the CDR3: TGTGCCAGCAGAGGACAGGGGGCGCGTGGCTACACCTTC. Its protein is CASRGQGARGYTF.

V is TRBV13 and J is TRBJ2-1; 8 bases line up with TRBD2. V was pared by 1 base and J by 8 bases, with 7 bases of the junction left unmatched. Germline V gene sequence: CDR1 PRHDT, CDR2 FYEKMQ (reference sequence). CDR3 length: 15 residues. CDR3 amino acids: CASSLVQREKYEQFF. CDR3 in DNA: TGTGCCAGCAGCTTAGTACAGCGGGAGAAGTATGAGCAGTTCTTC.

Notes on this clone: A read error may account for a junction end that differs from germline. The V call is TRBV15, the J call TRBJ2-3, with TRBD2 identical over 15 bases. Germline CDR1 is LNHNV and CDR2 is YYDKDF (reference sequence). The CDR3 runs to 21 residues. The CDR3 loop reads CATSGERVPGLAGGKADTQYF. The CDR3 DNA sequence: TGTGCCACCAGCGGAGAGAGGGTTCCGGGACTAGCGGGGGGAAAGGCGGATACGCAGTATTTT.